Listed below are T cell receptor beta chains from one sample, sequenced in a study of blood T cell repertoires in COVID-19. Repertoires were generated with immunoSEQ multiplex PCR, while TCRdb's copy carries only in-frame clones and drops some. This table has about 150,000 clones, around 90% appearing once. Sequenced material: PBMCs or T cells enriched from blood (not recorded which). All receptors come from a woman aged 40 to 50 who had been exposed to COVID-19. The CDR3 runs from the conserved cysteine through the conserved F or W. D genes are given only for firm matches. Clone size is shown for a subset of rows, as once, few, many or a class of expanded clone.

J gene | V gene | clone size | D gene | CDR3 protein | CDR3 DNA
TRBJ1-6 | TRBV6-5 | - | - | CARGLFPLHF | TGTGCCAGGGGCCTTTTTCCCCTCCACTTT
TRBJ1-4 | TRBV9 | - | TRBD1 | CASSVDGQGADEKLFF | TGTGCCAGCAGCGTAGACGGACAGGGCGCGGATGAAAAACTGTTTTTT
TRBJ1-2 | TRBV4-2 | - | - | CASSQDGEVFYGYTF | TGTGCCAGCAGCCAAGACGGGGAAGTCTTTTATGGCTACACCTTC
TRBJ2-1 | TRBV6-2/TRBV6-3 | - | TRBD2 | CASSYSNSGGPEQFF | TGTGCCAGCAGTTACTCGAATAGCGGGGGGCCCGAGCAGTTCTTC
TRBJ2-7 | TRBV4-1 | - | TRBD2 | CASSQDIRGGSYEQYF | TGCGCCAGCAGCCAAGATATCCGGGGGGGGTCCTACGAGCAGTACTTC
TRBJ2-7 | TRBV7-7 | - | TRBD1 | CASSPEPGQGTLEQYF | TGTGCCAGCAGCCCAGAACCGGGACAGGGGACTCTCGAGCAGTACTTC
TRBJ2-3 | TRBV28 | - | - | CASSSPSGTDTQYF | TGTGCCAGCAGCTCTCCTAGTGGGACAGATACGCAGTATTTT
TRBJ2-1 | TRBV4-2 | - | - | CASSQDKDIEQFF | TGTGCCAGCAGCCAAGATAAGGACATCGAGCAGTTCTTC
TRBJ1-1 | TRBV29-1 | - | - | CSVEVEGERRVF | TGCAGCGTTGAAGTTGAGGGGGAACGAAGGGTCTTT
TRBJ2-2 | TRBV4-3 | - | - | CASSQRRAGELFF | TGCGCCAGCAGCCAAAGGCGGGCCGGGGAGCTGTTTTTT
TRBJ1-2 | TRBV5-1 | - | - | CASSLGDRSYGYTF | TGCGCCAGCAGCTTGGGTGACAGGAGCTATGGCTACACCTTC
TRBJ2-3 | TRBV5-4 | once | TRBD2 | CASSRTSGTVTDTQYF | TGTGCCAGCAGCCGGACTAGCGGGACGGTCACAGATACGCAGTATTTT
TRBJ1-1 | TRBV19 | - | - | CASSSLTSSRAEAFF | TGTGCCAGTAGTTCTCTTACCTCAAGCCGCGCTGAAGCTTTCTTT
TRBJ2-1 | TRBV5-5 | - | - | CASSLGISGSYNEQFF | TGTGCCAGCAGCTTGGGGATTAGCGGCTCCTACAATGAGCAGTTCTTC
TRBJ2-5 | TRBV6-5 | - | TRBD1 | CASSSQMDRVETQYF | TGTGCCAGCAGTTCCCAGATGGACAGGGTGGAGACCCAGTACTTC